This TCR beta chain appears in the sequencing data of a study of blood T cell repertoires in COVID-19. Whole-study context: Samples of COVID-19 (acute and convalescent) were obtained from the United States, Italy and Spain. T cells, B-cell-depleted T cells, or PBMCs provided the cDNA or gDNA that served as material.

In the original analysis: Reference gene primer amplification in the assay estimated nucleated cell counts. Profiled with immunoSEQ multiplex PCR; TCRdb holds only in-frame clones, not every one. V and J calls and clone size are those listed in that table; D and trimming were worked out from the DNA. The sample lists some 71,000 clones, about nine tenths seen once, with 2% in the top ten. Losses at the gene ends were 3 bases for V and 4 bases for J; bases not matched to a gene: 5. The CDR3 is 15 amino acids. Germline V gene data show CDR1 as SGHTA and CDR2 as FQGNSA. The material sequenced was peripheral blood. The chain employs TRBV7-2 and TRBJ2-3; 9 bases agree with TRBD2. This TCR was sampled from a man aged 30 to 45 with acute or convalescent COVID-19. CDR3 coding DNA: TGTGCCAGCAGCTTGCCTAGCGGGAACGCAGATACGCAGTATTTT. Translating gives CASSLPSGNADTQYF.